These 31 T cell receptor beta chains share one sample of origin, sequenced in a study of T-cell reconstitution after alpha-beta-depleted transplantation in children (TCRdb year 2016). Library prep was done by PCR. This sample was sequenced with an Illumina HiSeq 2500. TCR libraries were prepared with molecular barcoding, using unique molecular identifiers to normalize TCRbeta repertoire quantification. The public sequencing data were trimmed at Q25 with fastp and processed into clonotypes with MiXCR by TCRdb, which kept only in-frame beta chains. Each entry is one CDR3 protein sequence, shown with its most common DNA and genes. Counted in this sample were a few hundred thousand distinct CDR3 sequences; 7.5% to 10% of them appeared once. The ten largest clones add up to around 5% of the sample. Sequences were derived from PBMCs from the stem cell graft donor, sampled from the stem cell graft. These receptors came from a human donor who donated a stem cell graft to a child with SCID.

There are many counts of this clonotype. The CDR3 region has the DNA TGTGCCAGCAGTTTTGGCGACGGGGGGGTCTACAATGAGCAGTTCTTC. Its protein is CASSFGDGGVYNEQFF. J is TRBJ2-1 and V is TRBV27; 8 nucleotides line up with TRBD2. The CDR3 runs to 16 residues. Germline loops: CDR1 MNHEY, CDR2 SMNVEV (reference sequence). J gave up 3 bases and V 3 bases, and 7 bases lay outside the gene matches.

The rearrangement joins TRBV28 to TRBJ1-5; possibly TRBD1 for D (5 bases). CDR3 size: 14 residues. Germline V gives CDR1 MDHEN, CDR2 SYDVKM. V was pared by 6 bases and J by 3 bases, with 12 bases between. The CDR3 DNA follows: TGTGCCAGCAGGCCGGGACTGAACAATCAGCCCCAGCATTTT. Translating gives CASRPGLNNQPQHF.

At least ten counts were recorded for this clonotype. A read error may account for a junction end that differs from germline. This chain joins TRBV7-9 and TRBJ1-4; a possible D gene is TRBD1 (6 bases). This CDR3 is 14 amino acids long. Germline V CDR1 and CDR2: SEHNR, FQNEAQ (reference sequence). Here the CDR3 DNA reads TGTGCCAGCAGCTTGGGGGCCTCGAATGGAAAACTGTTTTTT. It is translated as CASSLGASNGKLFF.

This clonotype was observed many times. The chain is built from TRBV20-1 and TRBJ2-7; weak D call: TRBD1 (5 bases). V gave up 6 bases and J gave up 0 bases, with 9 bases separating them. Per the germline V gene, CDR1 is DFQATT and CDR2 is SNEGSKA (reference sequence). The CDR3 has 12 residues. The CDR3 sequence: CSADIHSYEQYF. The CDR3, as DNA: TGCAGTGCGGACATCCACTCCTACGAGCAGTACTTC.

This clonotype was picked up many times. The chain couples TRBV5-1 to TRBJ2-5, with D possibly being TRBD1 (6 bases). CDR3 length: 14 amino acids. Germline values: CDR1 SGHRS, CDR2 YFSETQ. The V end was cut by 5 bases, the J end by 3 bases, with 14 bases between. The CDR3 DNA reads TGCGCCAGCAGTCCAGGGGACACCAAAGAGACCCAGTACTTC. As protein: CASSPGDTKETQYF. The variable domain in full, completed from reference TRBV5-1 and TRBJ2-5, reads KAGVTQTPRYLIKTRGQQVTLSCSPISGHRSVSWYQQTPGQGLQFLFEYFSETQRNKGNFPGRFSGRQFSNSRSEMNVSTLELGDSALYLCASSPGDTKETQYFGPGTRLLVL.

This clonotype was detected many times. The genes are TRBV12-3 or TRBV12-4 and TRBJ1-2; weak D call: TRBD1 (5 bases). The V and J ends lost 6 bases and 7 bases respectively, with 21 bases between them. This CDR3 is 15 amino acids long. In DNA, the CDR3 is TGTGCCAGCAGCCCACCTGCAGGGTATGTCACTGGCTACACCTTC. Its translation: CASSPPAGYVTGYTF.

This clonotype was seen many times. The chain is built from TRBV7-9 and TRBJ2-2; D is undetermined. The CDR3 length is 14 residues. Germline CDR1 reads SEHNR; CDR2 reads FQNEAQ (reference sequence). Deletions cut 5 bases from V and 3 bases from J, with 10 bases between. CDR3 loop: CASSLYIDTGELFF. CDR3 bases: TGTGCCAGCAGCCTCTACATAGACACCGGGGAGCTGTTTTTT.

This chain links TRBV10-3 with TRBJ2-5; the match to TRBD2 covers 10 bases. Trimming cost V 2 bases and J 2 bases; bases outside gene matches: 2. This CDR3 comprises 15 residues. Germline assignment: CDR1 ENHRY and CDR2 SYGVKD. The CDR3 sequence is CAISEASGGQETQYF. CDR3 nucleotide sequence: TGTGCCATCAGTGAGGCTAGCGGGGGACAAGAGACCCAGTACTTC.

This clonotype was counted many times. The rearrangement uses TRBV3-1 and TRBJ2-7, with 7 positions matching TRBD1. After removal of 4 bases from V and 4 bases from J, the junction contained 13 bases not matched to a gene. This CDR3 has 16 residues. The germline V gene has CDR1 LGHDT and CDR2 YNNKEL (reference sequence). In nucleotides, the CDR3 is TGTGCCAGCAGCCTCGCCCCGGGACAGAGATTTTACGAGCAGTACTTC. It is translated as CASSLAPGQRFYEQYF.

This clonotype was recorded many times. The chain is built from TRBV24-1 and TRBJ2-1; 7 nucleotides match TRBD1. The CDR3 covers 15 residues. J was trimmed by 2 bases and V by 2 bases; bases with no gene match: 2. Germline CDR1 and CDR2: KGHDR and SFDVKD. The CDR3 bases are TGTGCCACCAGTGATTCTGGACAGGCCTACAATGAGCAGTTCTTC. This gives the protein CATSDSGQAYNEQFF.

This clonotype showed up many times. J is TRBJ2-7 and V is TRBV12-3 or TRBV12-4, with 8 bases that match TRBD1. The CDR3 spans 15 residues. V shed 7 bases and J 3 bases; nucleotides not matched to a gene: 11. CDR3 region: CASNLAGGLSYEQYF. In DNA, the CDR3 is TGTGCCAGCAACTTGGCAGGGGGCTTAAGCTACGAGCAGTACTTC.

This clonotype was seen at least ten times. The chain has TRBV9 and TRBJ2-3; TRBD2 aligns across 10 bases. This CDR3 has 16 amino acids. V was clipped by 1 base and J by 2 bases; unmatched bases: 4. Germline values: CDR1 SGDLS, CDR2 YYNGEE. The CDR3 DNA reads TGTGCCAGCAGCGTAACTAGCGGGGAGTTCACAGATACGCAGTATTTT. Residues: CASSVTSGEFTDTQYF.

This clonotype was counted many times. V usage is TRBV7-9 and J usage is TRBJ1-1; possible D gene TRBD1, 6 bases. Trimming shortened V by 3 bases and J by 10 bases, and 12 bases separated the two germline ends. The CDR3 is made up of 12 amino acids. Germline V CDR1 and CDR2: SEHNR, FQNEAQ (reference sequence). The CDR3 sequence is CASSLGTGRAFF. In DNA, the CDR3 is TGTGCCAGCAGCTTGGGAACAGGGAGAGCTTTCTTT.

There are many counts of this clonotype. The V and J genes are TRBV20-1 and TRBJ1-4, with 7 bases identical to TRBD1. V lost 2 bases to trimming and J lost 7 bases; unmatched junction nucleotides: 10. There are 15 residues in the CDR3. CDR1 is DFQATT, CDR2 SNEGSKA, per germline (reference sequence). CDR3 loop: CSARSPTGSFEKLFF. The DNA for the CDR3 is TGCAGTGCTAGATCCCCGACAGGGTCTTTTGAAAAACTGTTTTTT.

This clonotype was seen at least ten times. The chain joins TRBV5-6 to TRBJ2-6; the D gene is possibly TRBD1 (6 bases). V was shortened by 4 bases and J by 1 base, with 21 bases between the two germline ends. The germline V gene encodes CDR1 SGHDT and CDR2 YYEEEE. This CDR3 spans 19 amino acids. This chain's CDR3 is CASSPTPGHGFSGANVLTF. CDR3 bases: TGTGCCAGCAGCCCAACACCGGGACATGGATTTTCTGGGGCCAACGTCCTGACTTTC.

Only a few counts were recorded for this clonotype. The rearrangement uses TRBV27 and TRBJ1-5, with a weak D call TRBD1 (6 bases). This CDR3 contains 14 residues. V was shortened by 3 bases and J by 4 bases, with 10 bases between the two germline ends. Germline lookup yields CDR1 MNHEY and CDR2 SMNVEV (reference sequence). This chain's CDR3 is CASSFDRTNQPQHF. DNA for the CDR3: TGTGCCAGCAGTTTCGACAGGACAAATCAGCCCCAGCATTTT.

This clonotype was picked up many times. The gene calls are TRBV12-3 or TRBV12-4 and TRBJ1-2; no firm D call. The CDR3 spans 12 residues. Trimming left V 5 bases short and J 4 bases short, with 8 bases between. The CDR3 region has the DNA TGTGCCAGCAGTCCTTATACCTATGGCTACACCTTC. It codes for CASSPYTYGYTF.

This clonotype has a count of ten or more. The chain links TRBV20-1 to TRBJ2-1; the match to TRBD2 covers 10 bases. Trimming removed 7 bases from V and 7 bases from J; junction bases left unmatched: 10. The CDR3 spans 14 residues. CDR1 is DFQATT, CDR2 SNEGSKA, per germline (reference sequence). The CDR3 DNA is TGCAGTGGTAGCGGGGGGTCCAACTGGAATGAGCAGTTCTTC. Amino acids: CSGSGGSNWNEQFF.

This clonotype was counted at least ten times. This chain links TRBV12-3 or TRBV12-4 with TRBJ2-2; the D gene could be TRBD1 or TRBD2 (5 bases each). The CDR3 contains 16 residues. Trimming pared 7 bases from V and 4 bases from J, leaving 19 bases between. The CDR3 is CASTKAGRAGTGELFF. The CDR3, as DNA: TGTGCCAGCACCAAGGCGGGCAGGGCCGGCACCGGGGAGCTGTTTTTT.

This clonotype showed up many times. This rearrangement joins TRBV5-1 to TRBJ2-7; possibly TRBD2 for D (5 bases). The CDR3 length is 12 residues. Germline V gene data show CDR1 as SGHRS and CDR2 as YFSETQ. Trimming removed 1 base at V and 5 bases at J, with 7 bases between. The CDR3 DNA reads as TGCGCCAGCAGCTTGCCGGGGAACGAGCAGTACTTC. It translates to CASSLPGNEQYF.

The V and J genes are TRBV7-8 and TRBJ2-1; 9 bases match TRBD2. This CDR3 has 20 residues. V was clipped by 1 base and J by 0 bases; unmatched bases: 13. Germline lookup yields CDR1 SGHVS and CDR2 FQNEAQ. The CDR3 sequence is CASSLVLLAGPLPSYNEQFF. CDR3 DNA: TGTGCCAGCAGCTTAGTCTTGCTAGCGGGGCCACTGCCCTCCTACAATGAGCAGTTCTTC.

The sample holds many counts of this clonotype. The chain employs TRBV11-3 and TRBJ1-1; TRBD1 aligns across 8 bases. Trimming took 1 base from V and 0 from J; bases not matched to a gene: 13. CDR3 length equals 19 residues. The V gene's germline CDR1 is SGHNT and CDR2 YENEEA. The CDR3 coding sequence is TGTGCCAGCAGCTTAGTACCGCTAAACCCGGACAGGGTGAACACTGAAGCTTTCTTT. This sequence encodes CASSLVPLNPDRVNTEAFF.

This clonotype appeared many times. The chain has TRBV7-9 and TRBJ2-2, with D unclear. The CDR3 length is 13 residues. Trimming took 0 bases from V and 12 from J, leaving 11 bases between them. Germline V lookup: CDR1 SEHNR, CDR2 FQNEAQ (reference sequence). The CDR3 reads CASSLATGEKLFF. In nucleotides, the CDR3 is TGTGCCAGCAGCTTAGCGACCGGCGAGAAGCTGTTTTTT.

This clonotype occurred many times. The gene calls are TRBV5-1 and TRBJ1-5; no reliable D call. Per germline, CDR1 SGHRS and CDR2 YFSETQ. V lost 5 bases and J 2 bases, leaving 8 bases between the germline ends. This CDR3 is 13 amino acids long. CDR3 amino acids: CASSTGRNQPQHF. The CDR3 DNA sequence: TGCGCCAGCAGTACGGGCCGCAATCAGCCCCAGCATTTT.

There are many counts of this clonotype. This chain connects TRBV7-2 to TRBJ1-2; D might be TRBD1 (6 bases). The CDR3 runs to 17 residues. Germline-derived CDR1 and CDR2 are SGHTA and FQGNSA. Trimming pared 5 bases from V and 1 base from J, leaving 20 bases between. The CDR3 DNA follows: TGTGCCAGCAGCCAGTCCCCGGGGACATCCCTTAACTATGGCTACACCTTC. Its translation is CASSQSPGTSLNYGYTF.

As to this clonotype: This may come from a read error, since a much larger clone is one base off. The chain employs TRBV30 and TRBJ2-7, with D maybe TRBD1 (6 bases). The CDR3 sequence is 12 residues long. Germline CDR1 reads GTSNPN; CDR2 reads SVGIG (reference sequence). The CDR3 is CAWQGLPYEQSF. The CDR3 DNA sequence: TGTGCCTGGCAGGGGTTGCCCTACGAGCAGTCCTTC.

In its sample, this clonotype was seen a few times. This chain links TRBV4-2 with TRBJ2-1; 14 bases agree with TRBD2. This CDR3 is built from 23 residues. V gave up 3 bases and J gave up 6 bases; unmatched junction bases: 25. Germline V gene lookup returns CDR1 LGHNA and CDR2 YNFKEQ. CDR3 in DNA: TGTGCCAGCAGCCACCGTTTCCCATTTACCGGGACTAGCGGGGGCCGAGGTTTCAATGAGCAGTTCTTC. Protein sequence: CASSHRFPFTGTSGGRGFNEQFF.

This clonotype occurred many times. The chain recombines TRBV5-1 with TRBJ1-1; 7 bases align to TRBD1. The CDR3 runs to 14 residues. Germline loops: CDR1 SGHRS, CDR2 YFSETQ. Trimming took 0 bases from V and 6 from J; bases not matched to a gene: 5. CDR3: CASSLGQGDAEAFF. In nucleotides, the CDR3 is TGCGCCAGCAGCTTGGGGCAGGGGGATGCTGAAGCTTTCTTT.

This clonotype was observed at least ten times. The V and J genes are TRBV20-1 and TRBJ2-3; TRBD2 might be the D (5 bases). Trimming pared 6 bases from V and 3 bases from J, leaving 19 bases between. The CDR3 loop spans 15 amino acids. Germline-derived CDR1 and CDR2 are DFQATT and SNEGSKA (reference sequence). The CDR3 region is CSATISGTFTDTQYF. CDR3 sequence (DNA): TGCAGTGCCACGATCAGCGGTACCTTTACAGATACGCAGTATTTT.

Notes on this clonotype: A much larger clone differs by one base, so this may be a read error. This rearrangement joins TRBV9 to TRBJ2-1; a possible D gene is TRBD1 (7 bases). The CDR3 spans 18 residues. Trimming left V 0 bases short and J 2 bases short, with 18 bases between. CDR1 and CDR2 (germline): SGDLS, YYNGEE. For the CDR3, the DNA is TGTGCCAGCAGCGTAGAAGGAGGGGGCGAGGGGCCCTACAATGAGCAGTTCTTC. The encoded protein is CASSVEGGGEGPYNEQFF.

This clonotype showed up many times. This chain uses TRBV7-9 with TRBJ1-1; possibly TRBD1 for D (5 bases). The CDR3 is 13 residues long. Germline-derived CDR1 and CDR2 are SEHNR and FQNEAQ (reference sequence). Between the trimmed V and J ends, which lost 4 bases and 5 bases, there was a span of 11 bases. CDR3 nucleotide sequence: TGTGCCAGCAGCTCATGGGGGGGGACTGAAGCTTTCTTT. This codes for CASSSWGGTEAFF.